The rows below give T cell receptor beta chains drawn from one sample of a study of T cells after yellow fever vaccination. MiXCR, applied by TCRdb to the 5' RACE reads, yields one record per CDR3 protein. The sample contains around 590,000 distinct CDR3 sequences, over 9% of which appear only once. The sample was PBMCs, taken on the day of the yellow fever booster vaccination. The receptor set was obtained from a man aged 30 to 45 who received the YFV17D yellow fever vaccine. Each CDR3 is given with its conserved first and last residue. D genes are given only for firm matches. The listing skips clone size in some rows; elsewhere it reads once, few, many or a size class.

J,size,V,D,DNA,CDR3
TRBJ2-1,-,TRBV20-1,TRBD2,TGCAGTGCTAGTAACCTAGCGGGGCGCAATGAGCAGTTCTTC,CSASNLAGRNEQFF
TRBJ2-1,-,TRBV25-1,-,TGTGCCAGCACAACCGGACTCTTGGCCTACAATGAGCAGTTCTTC,CASTTGLLAYNEQFF
TRBJ2-2,few,TRBV2,TRBD2,TGTGCCAGCGGCGGGACTAGCACCGGGGAGCTGTTTTTT,CASGGTSTGELFF
TRBJ2-1,-,TRBV12-3/TRBV12-4,TRBD2,TGTGCCAGCAGTCCCCCCCTAGGGACTAGCGGGTACAATGAGCAGTTCTTC,CASSPPLGTSGYNEQFF
TRBJ2-6,few,TRBV28,TRBD2,TGTGCCAGCAACTACCGGGGGGCTGGGGCCAACGTCCTGACTTTC,CASNYRGAGANVLTF
TRBJ1-1,-,TRBV12-3/TRBV12-4,-,TGTGCCAGCAGCGGGACATCGAACACTGAAGCTTTCTTT,CASSGTSNTEAFF
TRBJ1-1,-,TRBV29-1,-,TGCAGCGTTGTTCGGAGACTGAACACTGAAGCTTTCTTT,CSVVRRLNTEAFF
TRBJ2-5,-,TRBV7-2,TRBD2,TGTGCCAGCAGCCATCCTAGCGGGAGCCTCGGTGAGACCCAGTACTTC,CASSHPSGSLGETQYF
TRBJ2-3,few,TRBV7-2,-,TGTGCCAGCACCCTAGGAGGTATCGGGTCAGATACGCAGTATTTT,CASTLGGIGSDTQYF
TRBJ2-1,few,TRBV20-1,TRBD2,TGCAGTGCTAAGACTAGCGGGAGGAATGAGCAGTTCTTC,CSAKTSGRNEQFF
TRBJ2-1,few,TRBV29-1,-,TGCAGCGTTGACCGGCGGGAAGCCAACAATGAGCAGTTCTTC,CSVDRREANNEQFF
TRBJ2-1,many,TRBV4-3,-,TGCGCCAGCAGCCAAGACAGGGCCACCTACAATGAGCAGTTCTTC,CASSQDRATYNEQFF
TRBJ1-5,-,TRBV30,-,TGTGCCTGGAAGCACAGTGGGGTTCAGCCCCAGCATTTT,CAWKHSGVQPQHF
TRBJ2-2,-,TRBV20-1,-,TGCAGTGCTAGCGTCGGTTCGAACACCGGGGAGCTGTTTTTT,CSASVGSNTGELFF
TRBJ1-2,few,TRBV7-3,-,TGTGCCAGCAGCTTAACGGCCCTAGGGCCTGGCTACACCTTC,CASSLTALGPGYTF
TRBJ2-7,few,TRBV6-2/TRBV6-3,TRBD2,TGTGCCAGCTCTGGGACTAGCGGGACGTTCGGTTTATACGAGCAGTACTTC,CASSGTSGTFGLYEQYF
TRBJ2-3,few,TRBV7-9,-,TGTGCCAGCAGCTTAGGGTGGACAGATACGCAGTATTTT,CASSLGWTDTQYF
TRBJ2-1,few,TRBV20-1,TRBD2,TGCAGTGCTAGAAGTGGGCCAGCGGGAAGTCAGCAGTTCTTC,CSARSGPAGSQQFF
TRBJ2-5,few,TRBV7-8,TRBD1,TGTGCCAGCAGCCGCGGACAGGGGAAATTCCAAGAGACCCAGTACTTC,CASSRGQGKFQETQYF
TRBJ2-1,-,TRBV5-1,TRBD2,TGCGCCAGCAGCTTGCCGGGAGGAATCTACAATGAGCAGTTCTTC,CASSLPGGIYNEQFF
TRBJ1-2,-,TRBV4-2,-,TGTGCCAGCAGCCAAGGTTGGAGGAACTATGGCTACACCTTC,CASSQGWRNYGYTF
TRBJ1-2,-,TRBV3-1,-,TGTGCCAGCAGCCAAGGAGGCGGTGGGTATGGCTACACCTTC,CASSQGGGGYGYTF
TRBJ2-1,few,TRBV4-3,-,TGCGCCAGCAGCCAGGGGGGCACCAGCTACAATGAGCAGTTCTTC,CASSQGGTSYNEQFF
TRBJ1-4,-,TRBV6-1,TRBD1,TGTGCCAGCAGCCAGGGGGGACAGTTAAATGAAAAACTGTTTTTT,CASSQGGQLNEKLFF
TRBJ1-3,few,TRBV5-1,-,TGCGCCAGCAGCTTGGTACCCGCTGGAAACACCATATATTTT,CASSLVPAGNTIYF
TRBJ2-4,few,TRBV12-5,TRBD1,TGTGCTAGTGGTTTGTCCTCTCCGGGACAGAAAAACATTCAGTACTTC,CASGLSSPGQKNIQYF
TRBJ2-2,few,TRBV18,TRBD2,TGTGCCAGCTCACCAGTGTCACTAGCGGGCACGAACACCGGGGAGCTGTTTTTT,CASSPVSLAGTNTGELFF
TRBJ1-5,few,TRBV27,-,TGTGCCAGCAGTTCATGGGACGGTCTCGGGCAGCCCCAGCATTTT,CASSSWDGLGQPQHF
TRBJ2-6,-,TRBV6-1,-,TGTGCCACCCGGGCGAATTCCTACTCTGGGGCCAACGTCCTGACTTTC,CATRANSYSGANVLTF
TRBJ2-5,many,TRBV7-2,TRBD2,TGTGCCAGCAGCCCCTTAGCGGGAGGGCCCCGGGAGACCCAGTACTTC,CASSPLAGGPRETQYF
TRBJ1-5,once,TRBV11-2,-,TGTGCCAGCAGCCCTCACGGGGGTAGCAATCAGACCCAGCATTTT,CASSPHGGSNQTQHF
TRBJ2-3,few,TRBV7-2,-,TGTGCCAGCAGCTCCAAGGATACGCAGTATTTT,CASSSKDTQYF